Listed below are T cell receptor beta chains from one sample, sequenced in a study of T cells after yellow fever vaccination. TCRdb redid the calling of the 5' RACE reads with MiXCR, one entry per CDR3 protein. The sample shows 450,000 to 550,000 distinct CDR3 sequences, less than 20% of them seen only once. The source was PBMCs, collected 15 days after the yellow fever booster vaccination. The receptor source for this set is a man aged 25-45 years who received the YFV17D yellow fever vaccine. Each CDR3 is given with its conserved first and last residue. The order of the fields is V gene, J gene, CDR3 protein.

V gene: TRBV6-5
J gene: TRBJ1-2
CDR3 protein: CASSFGQGPNYGYTF

V gene: TRBV11-2
J gene: TRBJ2-3
CDR3 protein: CASSRGSRGGTDTQYF

V gene: TRBV29-1
J gene: TRBJ2-7
CDR3 protein: CSVYGGSSYEQYF

V gene: TRBV12-3/TRBV12-4
J gene: TRBJ2-1
CDR3 protein: CASSFGGAGFYNEQFF

V gene: TRBV20-1
J gene: TRBJ2-2
CDR3 protein: CSAKTKLAGGPHTGELFF

V gene: TRBV10-2
J gene: TRBJ1-1
CDR3 protein: CASSDQPNTEAFF

V gene: TRBV6-1
J gene: TRBJ2-3
CDR3 protein: CASAGQVGDTQYF

V gene: TRBV6-1
J gene: TRBJ2-1
CDR3 protein: CASSENRASGAYNEQFF

V gene: TRBV7-2
J gene: TRBJ2-2
CDR3 protein: CASSFAGTSAGELFF

V gene: TRBV20-1
J gene: TRBJ2-1
CDR3 protein: CSASLTSGSYEQFF

V gene: TRBV18
J gene: TRBJ2-7
CDR3 protein: CASSLGTGFEQYF

V gene: TRBV6-2/TRBV6-3
J gene: TRBJ2-2
CDR3 protein: CASGKASGNTGELFF

V gene: TRBV28
J gene: TRBJ2-5
CDR3 protein: CASSLTGGRETQYF

V gene: TRBV29-1
J gene: TRBJ1-2
CDR3 protein: CSVESAVNYGYTF

V gene: TRBV20-1
J gene: TRBJ2-7
CDR3 protein: CSARSDRGAYEQYF

V gene: TRBV20-1
J gene: TRBJ1-1
CDR3 protein: CSAKRGEGSGTEAFF

V gene: TRBV6-5
J gene: TRBJ2-1
CDR3 protein: CASTLAGGSYNEQFF

V gene: TRBV5-1
J gene: TRBJ2-1
CDR3 protein: CASSLGLGQVSYNEQFF

V gene: TRBV5-1
J gene: TRBJ2-1
CDR3 protein: CASSLGPAGGYNEQFF

V gene: TRBV27
J gene: TRBJ2-3
CDR3 protein: CASKYGAADTQYF

V gene: TRBV24-1
J gene: TRBJ2-1
CDR3 protein: CATSDAMSGTQLERAYNEQFF

V gene: TRBV4-3
J gene: TRBJ2-7
CDR3 protein: CASSQAGGGEQYF

V gene: TRBV7-3
J gene: TRBJ2-3
CDR3 protein: CASSSLLAGDPWGTDTQYF

V gene: TRBV9
J gene: TRBJ2-2
CDR3 protein: CASSEGSGLFF

V gene: TRBV20-1
J gene: TRBJ2-7
CDR3 protein: CSARRPGGLLGEQYF

V gene: TRBV4-3
J gene: TRBJ2-1
CDR3 protein: CASSQGTSGGNEQFF

V gene: TRBV6-5
J gene: TRBJ2-1
CDR3 protein: CASSYSKYPAIPNEQFF

V gene: TRBV29-1
J gene: TRBJ2-5
CDR3 protein: CSAVGLEETQYF

V gene: TRBV6-1
J gene: TRBJ1-1
CDR3 protein: CASTPLSSSPGQGTFF

V gene: TRBV10-2
J gene: TRBJ2-7
CDR3 protein: CATLGTSYEQYF

V gene: TRBV5-1
J gene: TRBJ1-1
CDR3 protein: CASSADRGPYTEAFF

V gene: TRBV12-3/TRBV12-4
J gene: TRBJ1-5
CDR3 protein: CASSWAGVNQPQHF

V gene: TRBV7-7
J gene: TRBJ2-2
CDR3 protein: CASSPGTSGELFF

V gene: TRBV20-1
J gene: TRBJ2-1
CDR3 protein: CSARDPLSGVSYNEQFF

V gene: TRBV20-1
J gene: TRBJ2-3
CDR3 protein: CSARDSSNTQYF

V gene: TRBV11-2
J gene: TRBJ2-4
CDR3 protein: CASSSLGTPALAKNIQYF

V gene: TRBV28
J gene: TRBJ2-1
CDR3 protein: CASSLRTSGSPNEQFF

V gene: TRBV20-1
J gene: TRBJ2-1
CDR3 protein: CSAPDNNEQFF

V gene: TRBV29-1
J gene: TRBJ2-3
CDR3 protein: CSVFAVRGGNTDTQYF

V gene: TRBV6-2/TRBV6-3
J gene: TRBJ2-1
CDR3 protein: CASSRTAISSYNEQFF

V gene: TRBV29-1
J gene: TRBJ2-1
CDR3 protein: CSLSVVNEQFF